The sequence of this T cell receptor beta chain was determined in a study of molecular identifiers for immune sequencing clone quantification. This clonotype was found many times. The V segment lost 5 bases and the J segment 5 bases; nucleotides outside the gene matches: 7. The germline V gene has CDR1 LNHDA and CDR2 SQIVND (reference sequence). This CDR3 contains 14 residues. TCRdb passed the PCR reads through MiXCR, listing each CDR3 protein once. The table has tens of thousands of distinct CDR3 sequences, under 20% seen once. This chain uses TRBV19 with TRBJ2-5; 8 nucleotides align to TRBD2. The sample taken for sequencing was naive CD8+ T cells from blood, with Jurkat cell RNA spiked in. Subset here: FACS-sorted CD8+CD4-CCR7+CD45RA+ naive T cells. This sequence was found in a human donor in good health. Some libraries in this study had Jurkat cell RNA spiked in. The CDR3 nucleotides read TGTGCCAGTAGTGAGGCTAGCGGGTATGAGACCCAGTACTTC. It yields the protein CASSEASGYETQYF.